A single sample is the source of the 8 T cell receptor beta chains below, sequenced in a study of blood T cell repertoires in COVID-19. Method: immunoSEQ multiplex PCR; TCRdb's copy keeps in-frame clones and lacks some. The sample comprises approximately 92,000 clones, 82% of which are singletons, and 15% to 20% rests with the top ten. Sequencing was done on a sample of peripheral blood. Receptors were obtained from a man older than 75 with acute or convalescent COVID-19.

The rearrangement uses TRBV9 and TRBJ1-3, with 9 bases aligning to TRBD1. The V gene's germline CDR1 is SGDLS and CDR2 YYNGEE. V shed 3 bases, J shed 2 bases, and the junction held 3 bases outside the gene matches. This CDR3 is built from 15 residues. The CDR3 coding sequence is TGTGCCAGCAGCGAGGGACAGGGTCCTGGAAACACCATATATTTT. Protein: CASSEGQGPGNTIYF. Drawing the rest from reference TRBV9 and TRBJ1-3, the complete variable domain is DSGVTQTPKHLITATGQRVTLRCSPRSGDLSVYWYQQSLDQGLQFLIQYYNGEERAKGNILERFSAQQFPDLHSELNLSSLELGDSALYFCASSEGQGPGNTIYFGEGSWLTVV.

The V call is TRBV7-9, the J call TRBJ2-7; 8 bases map to TRBD2. The V gene end was trimmed by 4 bases and the J gene end by 3 bases; junction bases not matched to a gene: 11. This CDR3 contains 16 residues. Per the germline V gene, CDR1 is SEHNR and CDR2 is FQNEAQ (reference sequence). CDR3 region: CASSSYSPAGVYEQYF. CDR3 nucleotide sequence: TGTGCCAGCAGCTCATATAGCCCAGCGGGAGTCTACGAGCAGTACTTC.

CDR3 sequence: CATSRSQGYEQYF. The CDR3 DNA reads TGTGCCACCAGCAGATCGCAGGGCTACGAGCAGTACTTC. This chain uses TRBV15 with TRBJ2-7; D perhaps matches TRBD1 (5 bases). This CDR3 comprises 13 residues. Germline V lookup: CDR1 LNHNV, CDR2 YYDKDF (reference sequence). Trimming cost V 2 bases and J 3 bases, with 8 bases left between them.

This chain links TRBV7-2 with TRBJ1-2; weak D call: TRBD1 (6 bases). The CDR3 extends over 14 amino acids. Germline CDR1 SGHTA, CDR2 FQGNSA. Trimming removed 2 bases at V and 1 base at J, with 8 bases between. The CDR3 coding sequence is TGTGCCAGCAGCTTACAGGGGAGTAACTATGGCTACACCTTC. It translates to CASSLQGSNYGYTF.

This clone has a handful of counts. The DNA of the CDR3 is TGTGCCAGCAGTTCCCAGACAGGGAAAGAGCAGTACTTC. It is translated as CASSSQTGKEQYF. The V call is TRBV12-3 or TRBV12-4, the J call TRBJ2-7; 7 bases are shared with TRBD1. With V trimmed by 4 bases and J by 7 bases, 7 bases remained unmatched. The length of the CDR3 is 13 residues.

This clone was seen a handful of times. Other DNA sequences of this sample code for an identical CDR3. The rearrangement links TRBV6-5 to TRBJ2-7, with 8 bases lining up with TRBD1. CDR1 is MNHEY, CDR2 SVGAGI, per germline. V shed 6 bases, J shed 4 bases, and the junction held 8 bases outside the gene matches. The CDR3 runs to 14 residues. The CDR3 DNA reads as TGTGCCAGCAGGAGTGACAGGGGTTCGTACGAGCAGTACTTC. It is translated as CASRSDRGSYEQYF.

To note about this clone: A read error may produce the germline difference seen at one junction end. This same CDR3 is encoded by further DNA sequences in the sample. This rearrangement joins TRBV6-5 to TRBJ1-6, with TRBD1 as a possible D gene (6 bases). The CDR3 sequence is 13 residues long. Germline lookup yields CDR1 MNHEY and CDR2 SVGAGI. The chain's CDR3 is CAIKGQKNSPLHF. The CDR3, as DNA: TGTGCCATTAAAGGACAGAAAAATTCGCCCCTCCACTTT.

The chain couples TRBV27 to TRBJ2-1, with 10 bases fitting TRBD1. After removal of 2 bases from V and 5 bases from J, the junction contained 6 bases not matched to a gene. The CDR3 length is 16 residues. Germline-derived CDR1 and CDR2 are MNHEY and SMNVEV (reference sequence). CDR3 residues: CASSLKDRGFHNEQFF. For the CDR3, the DNA is TGTGCCAGCAGTTTAAAGGACAGGGGGTTCCACAATGAGCAGTTCTTC.